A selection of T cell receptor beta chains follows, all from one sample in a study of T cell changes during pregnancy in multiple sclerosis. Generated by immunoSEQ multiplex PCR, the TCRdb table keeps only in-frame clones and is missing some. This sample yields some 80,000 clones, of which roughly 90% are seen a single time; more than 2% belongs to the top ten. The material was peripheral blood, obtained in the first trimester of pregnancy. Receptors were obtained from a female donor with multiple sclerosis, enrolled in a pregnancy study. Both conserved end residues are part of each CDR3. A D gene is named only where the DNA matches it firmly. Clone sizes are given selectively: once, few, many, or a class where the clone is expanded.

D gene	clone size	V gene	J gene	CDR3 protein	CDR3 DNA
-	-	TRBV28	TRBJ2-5	CASRGGHMGGETQYF	TGTGCCAGCAGAGGTGGGCACATGGGGGGAGAGACCCAGTACTTC
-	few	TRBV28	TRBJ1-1	CASSTYSGAEAFF	TGTGCCAGCTCGACATACTCAGGCGCTGAAGCTTTCTTT
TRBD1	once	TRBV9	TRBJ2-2	CASSVVRTGDTGELFF	TGTGCCAGCAGCGTAGTTCGGACAGGGGATACCGGGGAGCTGTTTTTT
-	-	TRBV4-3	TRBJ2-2	CASSQRVGGELFF	TGCGCCAGCAGCCAGAGGGTTGGCGGGGAGCTGTTTTTT
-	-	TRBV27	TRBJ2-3	CASSFSGDTQYF	TGTGCCAGCAGTTTCTCCGGAGATACGCAGTATTTT
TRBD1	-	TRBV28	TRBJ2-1	CASSPVPQGVRHHEQFF	TGTGCCAGCAGCCCCGTTCCACAGGGGGTGAGGCACCATGAGCAGTTCTTC
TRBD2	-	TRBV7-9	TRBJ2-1	CASNEQTSGDNEQFF	TGTGCCAGCAACGAACAGACTAGCGGGGACAATGAGCAGTTCTTC
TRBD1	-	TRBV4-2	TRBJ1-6	CASSQARDRGYSPLHF	TGTGCCAGCAGCCAAGCCCGGGACAGGGGGTATTCACCCCTCCACTTT
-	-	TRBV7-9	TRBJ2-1	CASSLLAMSSYNEQFF	TGTGCCAGCAGCTTACTAGCCATGAGCTCCTACAATGAGCAGTTCTTC
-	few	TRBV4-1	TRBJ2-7	CASSLLINPPGSPRKSRYEQYF	TGCGCCAGCAGCCTACTGATTAATCCCCCGGGATCTCCCCGAAAGAGTCGCTACGAGCAGTACTTC
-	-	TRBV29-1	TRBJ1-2	CSVEIQGISEGYTF	TGCAGCGTTGAGATACAGGGTATTTCTGAGGGCTACACCTTC
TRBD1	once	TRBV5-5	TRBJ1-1	CASSATGGNTEAFF	TGTGCCAGCAGCGCGACAGGGGGAAACACTGAAGCTTTCTTT
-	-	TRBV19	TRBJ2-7	CASSIDVGGREQYF	TGTGCCAGTAGTATAGATGTTGGAGGTAGGGAGCAGTACTTC
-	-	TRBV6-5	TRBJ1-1	CASSYNWGVNTEAFF	TGTGCCAGCAGTTACAATTGGGGGGTGAACACTGAAGCTTTCTTT
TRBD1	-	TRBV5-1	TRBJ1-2	CASSPGTGGTSSYTF	TGCGCCAGCAGCCCTGGGACAGGGGGAACATCCAGCTACACCTTC
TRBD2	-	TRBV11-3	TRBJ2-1	CASSVRLAGRDNEQFF	TGTGCCAGCAGCGTCCGACTAGCGGGCCGGGACAATGAGCAGTTCTTC
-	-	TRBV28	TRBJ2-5	CASSYLADQETQYF	TGTGCCAGCAGTTATCTAGCCGACCAAGAGACCCAGTACTTC
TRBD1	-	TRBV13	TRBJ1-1	CASSLADRLNTEAFF	TGTGCCAGCAGCTTAGCGGACAGGTTGAACACTGAAGCTTTCTTT
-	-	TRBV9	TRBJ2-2	CASSVDPGNTGELFF	TGTGCCAGCAGCGTGGATCCAGGGAACACCGGGGAGCTGTTTTTT
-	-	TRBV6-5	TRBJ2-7	CASRNLVGEQYF	TGTGCCAGCAGGAACCTAGTAGGAGAGCAGTACTTC
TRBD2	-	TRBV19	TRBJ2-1	CASSIDLPGGTYNEQFF	TGTGCCAGTAGTATAGATCTCCCGGGAGGGACTTACAATGAGCAGTTCTTC
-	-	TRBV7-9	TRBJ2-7	CASSSPSSYEQYF	TGTGCCAGCAGCTCCCCATCATCCTACGAGCAGTACTTC
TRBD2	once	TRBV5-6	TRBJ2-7	CASSPSGRSPYEQYF	TGTGCCAGCAGCCCTAGCGGGAGAAGTCCGTACGAGCAGTACTTC
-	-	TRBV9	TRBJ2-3	CASSVGSGPTDTQYF	TGTGCCAGCAGCGTAGGATCTGGCCCCACAGATACGCAGTATTTT
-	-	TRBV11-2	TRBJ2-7	CASRSGSGSYEQYF	TGTGCCAGCAGATCCGGGAGCGGGTCCTACGAGCAGTACTTC
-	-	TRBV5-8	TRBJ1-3	CASSLRQGAGNTIYF	TGTGCCAGCAGCTTGCGTCAAGGGGCGGGAAACACCATATATTTT
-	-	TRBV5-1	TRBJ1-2	CASSRTAYGYTF	TGCGCCAGCAGTAGGACAGCCTATGGCTACACCTTC
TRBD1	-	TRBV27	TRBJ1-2	CASSETGASNGYTF	TGTGCCAGCAGTGAAACAGGGGCTTCGAATGGCTACACCTTC
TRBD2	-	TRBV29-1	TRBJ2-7	CSVLREGWGNEQYF	TGCAGCGTTCTCCGGGAGGGCTGGGGGAACGAGCAGTACTTC
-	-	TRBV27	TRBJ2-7	CASSLRQDYEQYF	TGTGCCAGCAGTTTACGACAGGACTACGAGCAGTACTTC
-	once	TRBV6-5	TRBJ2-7	CASSYSGTYEQYF	TGTGCCAGCAGTTACTCCGGGACCTACGAGCAGTACTTC
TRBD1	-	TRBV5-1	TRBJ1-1	CASSSGDRDLNTEAFF	TGCGCCAGCAGCAGTGGGGACAGGGACCTGAACACTGAAGCTTTCTTT
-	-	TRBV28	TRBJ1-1	CASSLEMNTEAFF	TGTGCCAGCAGCCTTGAGATGAACACTGAAGCTTTCTTT
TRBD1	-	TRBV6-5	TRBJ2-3	CASSRQGLTDTQYF	TGTGCCAGCAGTCGACAGGGGTTGACAGATACGCAGTATTTT
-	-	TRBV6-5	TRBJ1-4	CASSFAGVPNEKLFF	TGTGCCAGCAGTTTTGCAGGGGTTCCTAATGAAAAACTGTTTTTT
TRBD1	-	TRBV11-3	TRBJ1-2	CASSLEGTGMSGYTF	TGTGCCAGCAGCTTAGAGGGGACAGGGATGAGCGGCTACACCTTC
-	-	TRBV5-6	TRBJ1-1	CASSFGQTGRRNTEAFF	TGTGCCAGCAGCTTCGGTCAGACAGGCCGGAGGAACACTGAAGCTTTCTTT
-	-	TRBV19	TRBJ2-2	CASSLGLQKVELFF	TGTGCCAGTAGCCTCGGACTACAAAAGGTGGAGCTGTTTTTT
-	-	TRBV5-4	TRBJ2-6	CASPDTGANVLTF	TGTGCCAGCCCCGACACAGGGGCCAACGTCCTGACTTTC
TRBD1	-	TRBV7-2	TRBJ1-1	CASSRYRGLRNTEAFF	TGTGCCAGCAGCCGATACAGGGGGCTAAGGAACACTGAAGCTTTCTTT